This T cell receptor beta chain was retrieved from a study of blood T cell repertoires in COVID-19. The V gene's germline CDR1 is LGHDT and CDR2 YNNKEL (reference sequence). This CDR3 is 14 amino acids long. The ends were cut back, 6 bases at V and 8 bases at J, with 17 bases in the middle. TCRdb keeps only in-frame clones here, not all; method: immunoSEQ multiplex PCR. This sample has around 370,000 clones, with about 90% found just once. Sequencing was done on a sample of peripheral blood. The receptor was isolated from a woman in her forties or fifties with COVID-19, enrolled during active disease. The chain is built from TRBV3-1 (or the pseudogene TRBV3-2) and TRBJ2-1, with a possible D match to TRBD1 (5 bases). The CDR3 DNA reads TGTGCCAGCAGGACGACAGCGTCCGGAGATGAGCAGTTCTTC. This translates into CASRTTASGDEQFF.